This T cell receptor (beta chain) was obtained from a study of T cells expressing NK-cell markers. Each CDR3 protein gets one entry in TCRdb, which reprocessed the 5' RACE reads and gives no DNA. Its table records a few hundred thousand distinct CDR3 sequences. This CDR3 has 14 amino acids. Germline V gene data show CDR1 as MDHEN and CDR2 as SYDVKM. V is TRBV28 and J is TRBJ2-7; TCRdb's D call of TRBD2 is untestable without DNA. The origin of this receptor is a man aged 18 to 69 in good health. The sample consisted of blood T cells: a sorted CD56 or NKG2C T cell subset, CD4+ or CD8+ T cells, or bulk PBMC T cells (not recorded which). Here the CDR3 reads CASSYRGLRYEQYF.